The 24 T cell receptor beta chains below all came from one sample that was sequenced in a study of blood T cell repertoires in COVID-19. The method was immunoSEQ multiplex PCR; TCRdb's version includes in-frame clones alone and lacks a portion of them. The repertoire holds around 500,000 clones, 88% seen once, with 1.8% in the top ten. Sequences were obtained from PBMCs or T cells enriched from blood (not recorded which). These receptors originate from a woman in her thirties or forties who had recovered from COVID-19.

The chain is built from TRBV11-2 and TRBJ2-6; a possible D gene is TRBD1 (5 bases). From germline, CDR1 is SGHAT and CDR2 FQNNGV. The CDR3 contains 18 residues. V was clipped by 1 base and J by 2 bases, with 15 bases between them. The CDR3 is CASSLVTRFRAGANVLTF. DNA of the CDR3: TGTGCCAGCAGCTTAGTGACCCGCTTCAGGGCTGGGGCCAACGTCCTGACTTTC.

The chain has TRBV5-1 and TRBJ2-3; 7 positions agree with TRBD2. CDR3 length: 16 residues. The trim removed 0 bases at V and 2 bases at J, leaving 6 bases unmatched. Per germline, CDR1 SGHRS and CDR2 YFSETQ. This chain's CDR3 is CASSLAERGPTDTQYF. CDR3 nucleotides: TGCGCCAGCAGCTTGGCCGAGCGGGGCCCCACAGATACGCAGTATTTT.

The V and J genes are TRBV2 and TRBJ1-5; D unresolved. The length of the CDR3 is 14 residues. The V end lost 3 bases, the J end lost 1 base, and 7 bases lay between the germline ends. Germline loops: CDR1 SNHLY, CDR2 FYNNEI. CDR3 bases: TGTGCCAGCAGTGAGGCGGGGAGCAATCAGCCCCAGCATTTT. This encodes CASSEAGSNQPQHF.

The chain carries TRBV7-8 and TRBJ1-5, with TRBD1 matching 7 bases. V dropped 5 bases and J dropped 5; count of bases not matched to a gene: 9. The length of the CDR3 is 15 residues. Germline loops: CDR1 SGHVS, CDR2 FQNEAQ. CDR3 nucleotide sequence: TGTGCCAGCAGCGCGAGGACAGGCGGCCATCAGCCCCAGCATTTT. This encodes CASSARTGGHQPQHF.

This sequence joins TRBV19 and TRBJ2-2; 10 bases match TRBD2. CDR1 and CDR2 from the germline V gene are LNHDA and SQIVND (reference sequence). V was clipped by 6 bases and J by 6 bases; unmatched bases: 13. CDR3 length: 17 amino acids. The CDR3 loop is CASSLLAGAWVAGELFF. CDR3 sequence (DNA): TGTGCCAGTAGCCTTCTAGCGGGAGCTTGGGTGGCCGGGGAGCTGTTTTTT.

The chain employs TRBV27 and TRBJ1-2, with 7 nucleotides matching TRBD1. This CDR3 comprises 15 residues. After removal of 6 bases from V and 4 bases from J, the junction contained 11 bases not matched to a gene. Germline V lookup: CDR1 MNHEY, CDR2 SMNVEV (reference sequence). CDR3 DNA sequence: TGTGCCAGCAGCCTCGGACAGGCCCCTTCCTATGGCTACACCTTC. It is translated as CASSLGQAPSYGYTF.

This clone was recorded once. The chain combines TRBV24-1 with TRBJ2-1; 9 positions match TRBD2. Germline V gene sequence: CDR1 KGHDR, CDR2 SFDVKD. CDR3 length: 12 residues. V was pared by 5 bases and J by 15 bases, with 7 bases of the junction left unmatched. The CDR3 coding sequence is TGTGCCACCAGTGGTAATAGCGGGAGAATGTTCTTC. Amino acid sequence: CATSGNSGRMFF.

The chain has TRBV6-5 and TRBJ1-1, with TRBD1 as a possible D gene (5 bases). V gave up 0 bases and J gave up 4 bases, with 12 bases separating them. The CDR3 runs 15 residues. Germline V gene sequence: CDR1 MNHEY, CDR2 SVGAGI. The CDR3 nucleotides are TGTGCCAGCAGTTACTCGTCAGGGTTGAGCACTGAAGCTTTCTTT. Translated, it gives CASSYSSGLSTEAFF.

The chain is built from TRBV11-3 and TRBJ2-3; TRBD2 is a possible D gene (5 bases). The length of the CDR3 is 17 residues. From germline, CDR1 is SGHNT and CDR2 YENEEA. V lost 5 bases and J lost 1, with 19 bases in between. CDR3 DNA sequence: TGTGCCAGCAGCCTCGGCCGGCGGGTATTCGGCACAGATACGCAGTATTTT. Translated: CASSLGRRVFGTDTQYF.

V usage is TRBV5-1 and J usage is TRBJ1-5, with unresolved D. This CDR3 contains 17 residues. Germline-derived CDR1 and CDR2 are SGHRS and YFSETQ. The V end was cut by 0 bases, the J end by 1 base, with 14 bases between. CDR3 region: CASSLGQGGTSNQPQHF. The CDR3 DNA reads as TGCGCCAGCAGCTTGGGCCAAGGAGGTACGAGCAATCAGCCCCAGCATTTT.

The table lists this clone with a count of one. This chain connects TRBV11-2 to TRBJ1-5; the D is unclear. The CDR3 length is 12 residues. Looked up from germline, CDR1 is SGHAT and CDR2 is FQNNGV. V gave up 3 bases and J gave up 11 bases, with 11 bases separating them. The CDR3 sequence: CASSLGRGAQHF. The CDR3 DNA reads TGTGCCAGCAGCTTGGGCCGGGGAGCCCAGCATTTT.

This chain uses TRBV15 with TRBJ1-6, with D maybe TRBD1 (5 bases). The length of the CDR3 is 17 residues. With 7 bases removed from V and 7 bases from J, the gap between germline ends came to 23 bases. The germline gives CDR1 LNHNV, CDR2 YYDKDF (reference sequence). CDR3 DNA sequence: TGTGCCACCATCAGGTCCCCAGGGCGCATTACCAATTCACCCCTCCACTTT. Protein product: CATIRSPGRITNSPLHF.

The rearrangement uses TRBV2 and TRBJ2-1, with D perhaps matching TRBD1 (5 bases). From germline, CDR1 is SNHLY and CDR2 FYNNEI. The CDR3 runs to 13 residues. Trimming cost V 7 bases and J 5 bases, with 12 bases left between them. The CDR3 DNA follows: TGTGCCAGCAAACCAGGGTCGGACAATGAGCAGTTCTTC. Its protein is CASKPGSDNEQFF.

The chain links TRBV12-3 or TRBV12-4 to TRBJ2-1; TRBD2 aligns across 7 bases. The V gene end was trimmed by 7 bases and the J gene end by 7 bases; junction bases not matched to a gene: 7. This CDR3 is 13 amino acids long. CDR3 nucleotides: TGTGCCAGCACTGGCGGGAGTAAAAATGAGCAGTTCTTC. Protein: CASTGGSKNEQFF.

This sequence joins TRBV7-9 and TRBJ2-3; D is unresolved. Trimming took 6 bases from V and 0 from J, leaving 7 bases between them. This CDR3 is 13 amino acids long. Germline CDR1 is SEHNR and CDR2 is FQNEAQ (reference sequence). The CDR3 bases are TGTGCCAGCAGAGAGGCTAGCACAGATACGCAGTATTTT. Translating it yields CASREASTDTQYF.

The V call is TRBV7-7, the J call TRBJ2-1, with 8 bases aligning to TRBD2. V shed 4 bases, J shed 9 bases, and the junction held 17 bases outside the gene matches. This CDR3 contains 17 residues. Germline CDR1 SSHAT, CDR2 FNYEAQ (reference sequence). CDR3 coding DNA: TGTGCCAGCAGCTCGAGTAGCCCCGGGAGGGCGATGGGTGAGCAGTTCTTC. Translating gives CASSSSSPGRAMGEQFF.

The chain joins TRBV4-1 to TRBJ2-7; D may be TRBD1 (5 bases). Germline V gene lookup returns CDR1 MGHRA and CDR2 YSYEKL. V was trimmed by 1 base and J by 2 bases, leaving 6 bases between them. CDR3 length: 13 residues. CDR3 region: CASSQGQPYEQYF. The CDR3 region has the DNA TGCGCCAGCAGCCAAGGACAGCCCTACGAGCAGTACTTC.

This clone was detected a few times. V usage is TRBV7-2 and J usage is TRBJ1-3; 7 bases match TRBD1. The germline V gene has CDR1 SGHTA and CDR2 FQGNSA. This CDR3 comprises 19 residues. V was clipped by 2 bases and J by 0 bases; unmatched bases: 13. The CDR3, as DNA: TGTGCCAGCAGCTTATGGGGGGCGGGACAGTCCTCCTCTGGAAACACCATATATTTT. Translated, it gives CASSLWGAGQSSSGNTIYF.

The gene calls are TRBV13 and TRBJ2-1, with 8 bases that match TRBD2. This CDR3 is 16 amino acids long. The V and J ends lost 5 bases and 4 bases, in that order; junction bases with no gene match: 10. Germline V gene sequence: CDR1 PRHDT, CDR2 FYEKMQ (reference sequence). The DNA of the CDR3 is TGTGCCAGCAGCCCGCAACTAGCGGACATGTACAATGAGCAGTTCTTC. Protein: CASSPQLADMYNEQFF.

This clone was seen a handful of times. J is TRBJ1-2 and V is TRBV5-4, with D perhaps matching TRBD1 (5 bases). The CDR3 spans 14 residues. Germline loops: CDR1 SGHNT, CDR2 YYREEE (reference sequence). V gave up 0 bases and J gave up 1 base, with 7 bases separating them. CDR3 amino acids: CASSLDRHNYGYTF. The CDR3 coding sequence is TGTGCCAGCAGCTTGGACAGGCATAACTATGGCTACACCTTC.

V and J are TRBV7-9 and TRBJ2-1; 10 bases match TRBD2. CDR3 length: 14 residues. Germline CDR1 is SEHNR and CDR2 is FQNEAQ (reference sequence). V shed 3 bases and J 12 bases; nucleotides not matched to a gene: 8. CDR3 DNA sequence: TGTGCCAGCAGCTTTGAACTAGCGGGATGGGGGCAGTTCTTC. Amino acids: CASSFELAGWGQFF.

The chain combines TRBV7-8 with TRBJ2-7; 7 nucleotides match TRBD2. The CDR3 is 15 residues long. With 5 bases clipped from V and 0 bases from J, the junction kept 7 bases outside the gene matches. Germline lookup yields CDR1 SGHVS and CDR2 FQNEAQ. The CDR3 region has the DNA TGTGCCAGCAGCCGAGAGCGGGGTGGCTCCTACGAGCAGTACTTC. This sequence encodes CASSRERGGSYEQYF.

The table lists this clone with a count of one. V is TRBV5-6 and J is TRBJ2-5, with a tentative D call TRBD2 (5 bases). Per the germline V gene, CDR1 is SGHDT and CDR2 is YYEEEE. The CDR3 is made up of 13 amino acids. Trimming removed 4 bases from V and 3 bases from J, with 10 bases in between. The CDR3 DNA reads TGTGCCAGCAGCCAAGCGGCGGAAGAGACCCAGTACTTC. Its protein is CASSQAAEETQYF.

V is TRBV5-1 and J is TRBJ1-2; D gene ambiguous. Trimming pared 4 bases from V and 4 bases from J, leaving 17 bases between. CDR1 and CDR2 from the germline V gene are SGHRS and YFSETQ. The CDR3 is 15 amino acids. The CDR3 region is CASSLKPTLGYGYTF. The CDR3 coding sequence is TGCGCCAGCAGCCTGAAACCGACACTGGGCTATGGCTACACCTTC.